This T cell receptor beta chain was documented in a study of regulatory T cells in long-lasting Graves disease. This clonotype was seen repeatedly, ten times or more. Trimming cost V 2 bases and J 5 bases, with 13 bases left between them. Germline V gene data show CDR1 as MNHEY and CDR2 as SVGEGT. The length of the CDR3 is 15 residues. Indicated time point: newly diagnosed GD, antithyroid drugs for less than 3 months. PBMC-extracted RNA yielded the TCR library. Arm-PCR of CDR3 regions and iRepertoire HTBI primers were the basis on which TCR beta libraries were built. TCRdb called the multiplex PCR reads again in MiXCR, with one record for every CDR3 protein. The sample lists about 530,000 distinct CDR3 sequences; 15% to 20% were seen once. These data were likewise used in another study, on T cells in Graves' hyperthyroidism and ophthalmopathy. That source notes: First-round RT-PCR with HTBI primers amplified the TCR CDR3 region.

V and J are TRBV6-2 or TRBV6-3 and TRBJ2-1, with a tentative D call TRBD1 (6 bases). Material: peripheral blood mononuclear cells (PBMCs), obtained at new diagnosis, from a patient treated with antithyroid drugs. This receptor was obtained from a woman aged 35-65 years with Graves disease. The CDR3 sequence is CASSYGFGTHNEQFF. Here the CDR3 DNA reads TGTGCCAGCAGTTACGGCTTTGGGACACACAATGAGCAGTTCTTC.